This T cell receptor (beta chain) was captured in a study of beta chain features in type 1 diabetes. Study details: Cell yields, gender and age were similar in healthy donors and patients. Findings and limits, study-wide: There were fewer insertions and more deletions at the VDJ junctions of type 1 diabetes patients.

Every bit of the isolated RNA underwent reverse transcription, so sequencing read expressed TCRB transcripts. Here immunoSEQ multiplex PCR was the method, and the copy in TCRdb shows in-frame clones only, minus some. The table records 240,000 or so clones, 25% to 30% of them present only once. This CDR3 spans 12 amino acids. V was cut by 4 bases and J by 10 bases, with 13 bases left in between. Germline V gene sequence: CDR1 MNHEY, CDR2 SVGAGI. Regarding this clone: What it binds is unknown.

The chain uses TRBV6-5 and TRBJ1-2; tentative D call: TRBD1 (5 bases). This clonotype originated in a young man in good health. The specimen sequenced was central memory CD4+ T cells from blood. CDR3 amino acids: CASSSGAGFYTF. Here the CDR3 DNA reads TGTGCCAGCAGTTCTGGGGCCGGATTCTACACCTTC.